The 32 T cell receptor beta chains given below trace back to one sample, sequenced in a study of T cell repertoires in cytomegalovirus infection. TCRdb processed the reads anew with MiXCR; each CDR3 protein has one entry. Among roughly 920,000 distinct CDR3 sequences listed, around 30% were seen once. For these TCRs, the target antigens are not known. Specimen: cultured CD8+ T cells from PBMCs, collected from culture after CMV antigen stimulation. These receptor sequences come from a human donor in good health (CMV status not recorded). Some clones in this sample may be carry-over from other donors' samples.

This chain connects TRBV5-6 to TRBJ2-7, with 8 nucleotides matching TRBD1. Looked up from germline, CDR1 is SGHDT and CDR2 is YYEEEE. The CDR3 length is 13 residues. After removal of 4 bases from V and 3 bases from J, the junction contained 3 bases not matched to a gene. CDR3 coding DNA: TGTGCCAGCAGCGGACAGGGTCACTACGAGCAGTACTTC. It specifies CASSGQGHYEQYF.

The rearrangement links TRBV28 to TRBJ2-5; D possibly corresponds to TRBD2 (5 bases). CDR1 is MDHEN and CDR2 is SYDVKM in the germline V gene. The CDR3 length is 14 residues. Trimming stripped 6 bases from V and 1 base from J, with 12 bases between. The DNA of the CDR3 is TGTGCCAGCAGGGGGAGCGGACTCCAAGAGACCCAGTACTTC. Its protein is CASRGSGLQETQYF.

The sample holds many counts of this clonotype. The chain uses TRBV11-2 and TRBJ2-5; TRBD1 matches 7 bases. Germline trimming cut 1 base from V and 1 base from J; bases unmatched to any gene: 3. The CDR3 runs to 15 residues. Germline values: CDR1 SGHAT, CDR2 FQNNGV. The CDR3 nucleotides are TGTGCCAGCAGCTTAGGAGGGGACAGCCAAGAGACCCAGTACTTC. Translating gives CASSLGGDSQETQYF.

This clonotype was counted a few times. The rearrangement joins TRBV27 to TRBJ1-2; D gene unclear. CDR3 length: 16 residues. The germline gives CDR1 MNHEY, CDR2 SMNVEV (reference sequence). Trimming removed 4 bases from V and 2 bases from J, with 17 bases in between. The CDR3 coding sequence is TGTGCCAGCAGTTACCAACAGACTAGACCGAACTATGGCTACACCTTC. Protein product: CASSYQQTRPNYGYTF.

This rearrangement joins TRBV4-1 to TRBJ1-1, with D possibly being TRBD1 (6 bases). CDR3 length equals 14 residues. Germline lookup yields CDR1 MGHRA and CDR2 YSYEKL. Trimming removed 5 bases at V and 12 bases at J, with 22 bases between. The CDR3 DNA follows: TGCGCCAGCAGCGTAGGATCCGGGGGCGTCGAAACTTTCTTT. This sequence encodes CASSVGSGGVETFF.

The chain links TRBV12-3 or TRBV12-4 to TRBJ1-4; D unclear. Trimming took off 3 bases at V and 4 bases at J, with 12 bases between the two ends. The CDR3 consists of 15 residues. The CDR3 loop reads CASSLIGFGNEKLFF. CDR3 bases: TGTGCCAGCAGTTTGATCGGGTTCGGTAATGAAAAACTGTTTTTT.

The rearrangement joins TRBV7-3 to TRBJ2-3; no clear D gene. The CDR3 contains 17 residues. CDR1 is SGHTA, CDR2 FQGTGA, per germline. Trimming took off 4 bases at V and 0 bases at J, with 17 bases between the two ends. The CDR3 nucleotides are TGTGCCAGCAGCTCTTCGCCCAGGTCGACTAGCACAGATACGCAGTATTTT. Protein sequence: CASSSSPRSTSTDTQYF.

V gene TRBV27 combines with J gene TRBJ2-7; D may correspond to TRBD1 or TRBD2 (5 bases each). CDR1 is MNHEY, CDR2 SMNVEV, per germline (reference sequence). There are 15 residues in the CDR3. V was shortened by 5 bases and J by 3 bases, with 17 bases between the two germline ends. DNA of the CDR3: TGTGCCAGCAGTCCCCTCCCACGGGACGTCTACGAGCAGTACGTC. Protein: CASSPLPRDVYEQYV.

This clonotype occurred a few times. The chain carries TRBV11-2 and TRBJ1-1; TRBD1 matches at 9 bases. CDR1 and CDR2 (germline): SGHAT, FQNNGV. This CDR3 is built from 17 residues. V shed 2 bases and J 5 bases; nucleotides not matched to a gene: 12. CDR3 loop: CASSLHPRDRVATEAFF. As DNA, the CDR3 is TGTGCCAGCAGCTTACATCCCCGGGACAGGGTAGCGACTGAAGCTTTCTTT.

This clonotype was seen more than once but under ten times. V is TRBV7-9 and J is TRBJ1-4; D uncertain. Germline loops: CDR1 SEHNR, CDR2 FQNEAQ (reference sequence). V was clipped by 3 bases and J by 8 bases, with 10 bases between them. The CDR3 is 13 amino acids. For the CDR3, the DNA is TGTGCCAGCAGCTTGAGCAGAAAGGAAAAACTGTTTTTT. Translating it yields CASSLSRKEKLFF.

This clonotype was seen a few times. CDR3 protein: CASRGQGWGETQYF. The CDR3 DNA sequence: TGTGCCAGCAGGGGACAGGGGTGGGGAGAGACCCAGTACTTC. V gene TRBV12-3 or TRBV12-4 combines with J gene TRBJ2-5; 10 bases match TRBD1. The CDR3 loop spans 14 amino acids. The junction had 5 bases not matched to a gene; V was cut back by 6 bases and J by 4 bases.

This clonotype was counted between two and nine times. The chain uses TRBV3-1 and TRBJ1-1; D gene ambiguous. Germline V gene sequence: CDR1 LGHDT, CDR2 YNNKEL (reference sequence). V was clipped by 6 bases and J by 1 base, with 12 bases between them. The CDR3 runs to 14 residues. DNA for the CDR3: TGTGCCAGCAGTGGTCTGTGGGGGAACACTGAAGCTTTCTTT. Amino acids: CASSGLWGNTEAFF.

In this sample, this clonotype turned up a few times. CDR3 DNA: TGTGCCAGCACCCCAGATGGCTACACCTTC. Translating gives CASTPDGYTF. The chain employs TRBV9 and TRBJ1-2; no firm D call. Germline CDR1 and CDR2: SGDLS and YYNGEE. Trimming removed 6 bases from V and 6 bases from J, with 6 bases in between. The CDR3 runs to 10 residues.

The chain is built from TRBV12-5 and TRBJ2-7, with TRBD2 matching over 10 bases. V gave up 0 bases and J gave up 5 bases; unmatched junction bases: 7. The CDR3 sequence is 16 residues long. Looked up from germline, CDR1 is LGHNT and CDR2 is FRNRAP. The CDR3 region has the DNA TGTGCTAGTGGTTTGGTAGGGACTAGCGTGTCCGACGAGCAGTACTTC. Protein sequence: CASGLVGTSVSDEQYF.

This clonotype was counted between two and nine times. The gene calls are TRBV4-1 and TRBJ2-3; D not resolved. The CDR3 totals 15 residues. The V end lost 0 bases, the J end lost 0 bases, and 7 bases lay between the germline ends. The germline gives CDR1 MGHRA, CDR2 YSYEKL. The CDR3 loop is CASSQDWLSTDTQYF. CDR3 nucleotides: TGCGCCAGCAGCCAAGATTGGTTGAGCACAGATACGCAGTATTTT.

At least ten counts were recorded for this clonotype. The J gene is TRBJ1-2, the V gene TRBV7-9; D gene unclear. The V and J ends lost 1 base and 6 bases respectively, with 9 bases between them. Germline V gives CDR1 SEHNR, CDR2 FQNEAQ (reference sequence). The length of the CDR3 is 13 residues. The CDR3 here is CASSLDSGNGYTF. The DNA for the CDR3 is TGTGCCAGCAGCTTAGATTCGGGGAATGGCTACACCTTC.

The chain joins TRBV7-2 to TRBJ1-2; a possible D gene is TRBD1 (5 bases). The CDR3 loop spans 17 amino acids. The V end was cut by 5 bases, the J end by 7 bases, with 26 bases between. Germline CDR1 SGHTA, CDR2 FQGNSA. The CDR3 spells CASSNAREEGTVFGYTF. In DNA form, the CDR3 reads TGTGCCAGCAGCAACGCCAGAGAAGAAGGGACGGTCTTTGGCTACACCTTC.

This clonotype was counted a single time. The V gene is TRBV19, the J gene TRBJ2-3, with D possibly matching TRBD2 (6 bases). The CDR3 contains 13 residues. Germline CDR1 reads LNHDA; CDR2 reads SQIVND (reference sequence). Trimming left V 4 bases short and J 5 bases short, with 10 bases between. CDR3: CASSSQEGDTQYF. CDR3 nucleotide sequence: TGTGCCAGTAGTAGCCAGGAGGGAGATACGCAGTATTTT.

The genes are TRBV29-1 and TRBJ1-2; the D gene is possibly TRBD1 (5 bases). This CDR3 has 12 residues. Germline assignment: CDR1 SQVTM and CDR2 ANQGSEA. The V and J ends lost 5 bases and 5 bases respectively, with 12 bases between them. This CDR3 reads CSVRQRLYGYTF. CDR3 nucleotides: TGCAGCGTTCGACAGAGACTTTATGGCTACACCTTC.

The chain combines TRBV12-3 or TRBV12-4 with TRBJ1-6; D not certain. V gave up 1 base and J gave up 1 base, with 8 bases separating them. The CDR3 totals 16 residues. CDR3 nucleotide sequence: TGTGCCAGCAGTTTAGGCGGGGAGTCCTATAATTCACCCCTCCACTTT. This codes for CASSLGGESYNSPLHF.

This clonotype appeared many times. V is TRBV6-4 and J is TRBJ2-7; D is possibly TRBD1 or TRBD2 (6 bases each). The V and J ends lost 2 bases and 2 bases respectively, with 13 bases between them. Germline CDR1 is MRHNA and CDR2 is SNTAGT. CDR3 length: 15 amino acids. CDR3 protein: CASSDKGGRTYEQYV. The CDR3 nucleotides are TGTGCCAGCAGTGACAAGGGGGGACGGACCTACGAGCAGTACGTC.

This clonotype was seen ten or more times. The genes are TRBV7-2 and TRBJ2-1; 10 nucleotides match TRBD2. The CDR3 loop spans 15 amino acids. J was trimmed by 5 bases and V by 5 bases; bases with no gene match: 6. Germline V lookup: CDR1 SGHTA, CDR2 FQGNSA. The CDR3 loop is CASSAGLADNNEQFF. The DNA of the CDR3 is TGTGCCAGCAGCGCCGGACTAGCGGATAACAATGAGCAGTTCTTC.

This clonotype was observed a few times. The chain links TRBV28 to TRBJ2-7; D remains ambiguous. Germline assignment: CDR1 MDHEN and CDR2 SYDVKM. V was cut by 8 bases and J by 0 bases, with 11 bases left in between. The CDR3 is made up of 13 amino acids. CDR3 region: CASGSSSSYEQYV. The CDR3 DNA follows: TGTGCCAGCGGCAGTTCTAGCTCCTACGAGCAGTACGTC.

The DNA for the CDR3 is TGTGCCAGCAGTGACCCTCTACGGATTAGCACCGGGGAGCTGTTTTTT. This codes for CASSDPLRISTGELFF. V gene TRBV25-1 combines with J gene TRBJ2-2; no definite D call. CDR1 and CDR2 from the germline V gene are MGHDK and SYGVNS. This CDR3 region has 16 residues. V was shortened by 3 bases and J by 4 bases, with 15 bases between the two germline ends.

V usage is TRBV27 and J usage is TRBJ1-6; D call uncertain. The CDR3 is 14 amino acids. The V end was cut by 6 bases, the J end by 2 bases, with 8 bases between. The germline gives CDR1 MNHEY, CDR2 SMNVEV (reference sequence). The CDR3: CASRNIAYNSPLHF. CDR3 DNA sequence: TGTGCCAGCAGAAACATCGCCTATAATTCACCCCTCCACTTT.

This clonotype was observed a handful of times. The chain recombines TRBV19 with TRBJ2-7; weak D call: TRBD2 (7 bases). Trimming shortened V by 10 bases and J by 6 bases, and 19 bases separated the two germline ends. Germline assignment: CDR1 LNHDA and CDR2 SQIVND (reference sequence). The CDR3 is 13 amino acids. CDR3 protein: CATHPGGATEQYF. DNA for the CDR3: TGTGCCACCCACCCTGGGGGGGCTACCGAGCAGTACTTC.

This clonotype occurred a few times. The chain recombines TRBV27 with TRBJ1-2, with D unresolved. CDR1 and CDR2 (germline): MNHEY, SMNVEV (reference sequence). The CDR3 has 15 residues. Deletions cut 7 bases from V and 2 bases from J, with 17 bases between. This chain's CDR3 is CASNFPERGNYGYTF. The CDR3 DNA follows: TGTGCCAGCAACTTTCCCGAGAGAGGGAACTATGGCTACACCTTC.

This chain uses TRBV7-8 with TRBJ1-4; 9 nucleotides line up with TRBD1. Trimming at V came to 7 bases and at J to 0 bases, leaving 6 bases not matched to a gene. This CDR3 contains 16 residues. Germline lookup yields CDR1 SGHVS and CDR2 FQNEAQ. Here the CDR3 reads CASKGTGSATNEKLFF. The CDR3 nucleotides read TGTGCCAGCAAAGGGACAGGGAGCGCAACTAATGAAAAACTGTTTTTT.

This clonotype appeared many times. CDR3 bases: TGTGCCAGCAGCGTAAGCCCAGGAAATCCGGGGGATGGCTACACCTTC. It codes for CASSVSPGNPGDGYTF. The rearrangement links TRBV9 to TRBJ1-2; a weak D match, TRBD1 (5 bases). V lost 1 base and J lost 6, with 19 bases in between. From germline, CDR1 is SGDLS and CDR2 YYNGEE. The CDR3 loop spans 16 amino acids.

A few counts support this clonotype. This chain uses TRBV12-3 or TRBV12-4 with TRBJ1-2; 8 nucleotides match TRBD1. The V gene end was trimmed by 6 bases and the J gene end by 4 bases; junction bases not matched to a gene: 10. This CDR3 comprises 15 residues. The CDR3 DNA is TGTGCCAGCAGCCGTCCGGGACAGGAAACCTATGGCTACACCTTC. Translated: CASSRPGQETYGYTF.

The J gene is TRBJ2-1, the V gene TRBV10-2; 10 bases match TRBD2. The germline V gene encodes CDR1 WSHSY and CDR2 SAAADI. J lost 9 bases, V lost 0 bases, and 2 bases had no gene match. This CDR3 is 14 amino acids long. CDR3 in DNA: TGCGCCAGCAGTGAGTCGTTAGCGGGGGGTGAGCAGTTCTTC. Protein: CASSESLAGGEQFF.

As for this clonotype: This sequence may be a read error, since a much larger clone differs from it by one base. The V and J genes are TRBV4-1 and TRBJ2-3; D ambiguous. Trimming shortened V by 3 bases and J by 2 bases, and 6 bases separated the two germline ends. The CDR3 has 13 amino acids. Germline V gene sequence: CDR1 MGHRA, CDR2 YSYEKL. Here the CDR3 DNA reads TGCGCCAGCAGCCATGGACCCACAGATACGCAGTATTTT. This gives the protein CASSHGPTDTQYF.